This T cell receptor (beta chain) was recorded in a study of blood T cell repertoires in COVID-19. Method: immunoSEQ multiplex PCR; TCRdb's copy keeps in-frame clones and lacks some. The table lists about 250,000 clones, approximately 88% of them singletons, with 25% to 35% in the top ten. Per the germline V gene, CDR1 is SEHNR and CDR2 is FQNEAQ (reference sequence). The V segment lost 5 bases and the J segment 6 bases; nucleotides outside the gene matches: 6. The CDR3 contains 15 residues. Sequenced input: peripheral blood. The rearrangement joins TRBV7-9 to TRBJ2-3, with TRBD2 identical over 12 bases. The source is a man between 40 and 49 years old with acute or convalescent COVID-19. CDR3 in amino acids: CASSQTSGRTDTQYF. CDR3 DNA sequence: TGTGCCAGCAGCCAGACTAGCGGGAGAACGGATACGCAGTATTTT.